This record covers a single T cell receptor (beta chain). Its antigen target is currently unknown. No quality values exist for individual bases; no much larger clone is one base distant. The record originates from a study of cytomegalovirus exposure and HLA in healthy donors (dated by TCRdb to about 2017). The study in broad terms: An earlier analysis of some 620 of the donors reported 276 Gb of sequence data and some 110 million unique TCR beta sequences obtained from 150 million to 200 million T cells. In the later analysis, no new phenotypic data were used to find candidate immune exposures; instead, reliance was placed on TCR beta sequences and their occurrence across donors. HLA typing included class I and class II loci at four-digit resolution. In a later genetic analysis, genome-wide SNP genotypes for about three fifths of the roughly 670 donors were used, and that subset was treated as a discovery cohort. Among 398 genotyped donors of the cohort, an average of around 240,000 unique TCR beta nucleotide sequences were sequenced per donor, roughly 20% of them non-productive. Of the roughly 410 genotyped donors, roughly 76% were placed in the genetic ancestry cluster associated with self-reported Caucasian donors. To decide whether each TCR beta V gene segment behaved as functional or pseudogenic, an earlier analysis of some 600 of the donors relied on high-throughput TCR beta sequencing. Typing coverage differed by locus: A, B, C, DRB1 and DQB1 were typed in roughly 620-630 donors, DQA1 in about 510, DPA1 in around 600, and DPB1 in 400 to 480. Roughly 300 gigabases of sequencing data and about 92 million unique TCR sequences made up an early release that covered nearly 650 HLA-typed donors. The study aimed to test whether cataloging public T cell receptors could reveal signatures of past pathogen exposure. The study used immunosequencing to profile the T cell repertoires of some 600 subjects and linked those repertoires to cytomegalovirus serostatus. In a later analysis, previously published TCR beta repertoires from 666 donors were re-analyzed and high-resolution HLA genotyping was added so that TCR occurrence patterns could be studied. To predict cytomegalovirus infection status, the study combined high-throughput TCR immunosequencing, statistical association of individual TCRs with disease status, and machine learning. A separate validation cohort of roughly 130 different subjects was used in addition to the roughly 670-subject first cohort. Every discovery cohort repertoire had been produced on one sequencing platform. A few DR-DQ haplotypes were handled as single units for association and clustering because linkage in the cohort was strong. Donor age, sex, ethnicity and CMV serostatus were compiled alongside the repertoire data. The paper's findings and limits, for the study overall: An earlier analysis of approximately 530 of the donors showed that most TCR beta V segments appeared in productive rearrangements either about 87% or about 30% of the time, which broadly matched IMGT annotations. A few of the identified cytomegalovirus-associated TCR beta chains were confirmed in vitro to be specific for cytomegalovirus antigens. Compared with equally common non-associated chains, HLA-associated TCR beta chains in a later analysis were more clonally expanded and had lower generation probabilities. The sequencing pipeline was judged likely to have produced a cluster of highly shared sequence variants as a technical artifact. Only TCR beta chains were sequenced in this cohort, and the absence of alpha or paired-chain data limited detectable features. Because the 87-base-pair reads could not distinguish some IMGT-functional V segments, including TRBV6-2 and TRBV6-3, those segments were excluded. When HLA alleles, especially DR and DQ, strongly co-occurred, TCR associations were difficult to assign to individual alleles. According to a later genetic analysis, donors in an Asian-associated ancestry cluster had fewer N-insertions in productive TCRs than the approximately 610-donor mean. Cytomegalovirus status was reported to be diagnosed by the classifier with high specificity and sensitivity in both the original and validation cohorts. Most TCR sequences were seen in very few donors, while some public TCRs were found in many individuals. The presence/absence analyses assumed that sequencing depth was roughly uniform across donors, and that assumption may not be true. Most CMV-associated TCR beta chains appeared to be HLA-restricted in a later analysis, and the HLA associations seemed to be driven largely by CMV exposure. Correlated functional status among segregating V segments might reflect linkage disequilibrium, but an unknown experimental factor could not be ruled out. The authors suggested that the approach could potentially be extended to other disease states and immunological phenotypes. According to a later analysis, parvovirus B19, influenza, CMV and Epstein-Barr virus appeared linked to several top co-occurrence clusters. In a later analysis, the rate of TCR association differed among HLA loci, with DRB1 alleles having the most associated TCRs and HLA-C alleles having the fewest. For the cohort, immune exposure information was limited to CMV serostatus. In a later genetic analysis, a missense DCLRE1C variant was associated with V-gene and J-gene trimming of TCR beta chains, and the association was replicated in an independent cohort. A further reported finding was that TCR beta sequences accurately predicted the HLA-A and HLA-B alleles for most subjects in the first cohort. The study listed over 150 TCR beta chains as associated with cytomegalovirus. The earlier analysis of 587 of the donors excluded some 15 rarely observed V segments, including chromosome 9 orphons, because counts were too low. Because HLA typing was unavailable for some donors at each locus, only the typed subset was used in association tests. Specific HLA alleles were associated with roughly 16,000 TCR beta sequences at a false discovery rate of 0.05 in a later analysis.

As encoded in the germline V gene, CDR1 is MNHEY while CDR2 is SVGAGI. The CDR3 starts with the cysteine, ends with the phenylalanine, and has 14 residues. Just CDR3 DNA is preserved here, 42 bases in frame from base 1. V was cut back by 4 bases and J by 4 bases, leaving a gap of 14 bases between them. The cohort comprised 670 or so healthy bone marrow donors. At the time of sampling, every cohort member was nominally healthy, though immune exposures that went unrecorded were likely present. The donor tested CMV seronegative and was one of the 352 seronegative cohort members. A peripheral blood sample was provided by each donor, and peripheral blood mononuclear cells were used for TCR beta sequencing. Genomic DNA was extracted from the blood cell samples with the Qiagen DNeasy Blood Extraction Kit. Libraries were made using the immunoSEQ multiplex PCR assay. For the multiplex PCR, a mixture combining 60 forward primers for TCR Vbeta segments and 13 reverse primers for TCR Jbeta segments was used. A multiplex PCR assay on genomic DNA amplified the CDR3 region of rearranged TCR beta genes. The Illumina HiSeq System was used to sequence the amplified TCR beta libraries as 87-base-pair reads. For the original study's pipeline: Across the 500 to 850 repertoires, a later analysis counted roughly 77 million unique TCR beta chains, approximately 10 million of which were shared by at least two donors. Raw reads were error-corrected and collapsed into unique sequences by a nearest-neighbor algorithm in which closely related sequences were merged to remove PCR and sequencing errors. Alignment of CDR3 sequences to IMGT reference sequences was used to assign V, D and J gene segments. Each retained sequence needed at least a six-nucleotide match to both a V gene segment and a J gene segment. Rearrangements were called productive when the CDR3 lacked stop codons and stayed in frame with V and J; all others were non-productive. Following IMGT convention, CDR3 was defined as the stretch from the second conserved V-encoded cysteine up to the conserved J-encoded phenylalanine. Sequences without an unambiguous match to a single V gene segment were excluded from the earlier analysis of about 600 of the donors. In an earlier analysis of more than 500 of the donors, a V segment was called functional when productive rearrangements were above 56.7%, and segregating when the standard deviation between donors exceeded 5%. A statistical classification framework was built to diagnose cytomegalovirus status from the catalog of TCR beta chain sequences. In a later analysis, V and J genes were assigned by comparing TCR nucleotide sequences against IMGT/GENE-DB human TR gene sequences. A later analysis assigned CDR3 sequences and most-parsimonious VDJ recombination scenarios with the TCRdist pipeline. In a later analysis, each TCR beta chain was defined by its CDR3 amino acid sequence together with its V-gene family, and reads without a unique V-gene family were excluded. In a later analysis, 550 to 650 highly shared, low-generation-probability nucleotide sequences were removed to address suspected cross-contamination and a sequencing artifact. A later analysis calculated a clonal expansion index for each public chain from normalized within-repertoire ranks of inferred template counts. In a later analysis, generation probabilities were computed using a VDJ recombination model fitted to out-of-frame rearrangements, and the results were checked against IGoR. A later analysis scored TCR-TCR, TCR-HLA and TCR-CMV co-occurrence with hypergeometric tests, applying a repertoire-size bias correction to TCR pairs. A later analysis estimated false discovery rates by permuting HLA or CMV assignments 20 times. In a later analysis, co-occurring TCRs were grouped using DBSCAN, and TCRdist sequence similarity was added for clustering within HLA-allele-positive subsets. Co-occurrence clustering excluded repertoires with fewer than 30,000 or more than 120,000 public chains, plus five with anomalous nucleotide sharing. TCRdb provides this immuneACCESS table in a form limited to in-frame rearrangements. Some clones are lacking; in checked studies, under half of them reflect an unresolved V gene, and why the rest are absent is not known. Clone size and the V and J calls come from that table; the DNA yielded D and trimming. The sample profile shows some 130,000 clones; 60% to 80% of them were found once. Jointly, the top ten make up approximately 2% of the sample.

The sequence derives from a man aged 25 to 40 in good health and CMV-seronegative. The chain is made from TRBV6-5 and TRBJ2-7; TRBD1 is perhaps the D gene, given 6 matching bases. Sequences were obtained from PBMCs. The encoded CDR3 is CASSFRQVEYEQYF. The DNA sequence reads TGTGCCAGCAGTTTTCGACAGGTAGAGTACGAGCAGTACTTC.